This entry lists 8 T cell receptor beta chains sequenced from one sample in a study of T cell changes during pregnancy in multiple sclerosis. TCRdb's copy holds only in-frame clones and misses some; the assay was immunoSEQ multiplex PCR. The sample carries around 40,000 clones, around 93% recorded once. The sequences come from CD8+ T cells from peripheral blood mononuclear cells, collected before pregnancy. The source of these receptors is a female donor with multiple sclerosis, enrolled in a pregnancy study.

V is TRBV6-1 and J is TRBJ2-1; D ambiguous. CDR3 size: 13 residues. Between the trimmed V and J ends, which lost 5 bases and 3 bases, there was a span of 8 bases. Germline lookup yields CDR1 MNHNS and CDR2 SASEGT. The CDR3 here is CASSPYLYNEQFF. CDR3 nucleotide sequence: TGTGCCAGCAGTCCCTACCTCTACAATGAGCAGTTCTTC.

The V gene is TRBV28, the J gene TRBJ1-1, with TRBD1 matching 8 bases. The CDR3 is made up of 13 amino acids. CDR1 and CDR2 from the germline V gene are MDHEN and SYDVKM. V lost 5 bases to trimming and J lost 11 bases; unmatched junction nucleotides: 10. This CDR3 reads CASSPDQGAGAFF. The CDR3, as DNA: TGTGCCAGCAGTCCGGATCAGGGGGCTGGGGCTTTCTTT.

This rearrangement joins TRBV7-8 to TRBJ1-1; D gene ambiguous. Germline CDR1 is SGHVS and CDR2 is FQNEAQ. The CDR3 consists of 15 residues. The V end lost 2 bases, the J end lost 0 bases, and 10 bases lay between the germline ends. The CDR3 spells CASSLFGLMNTEAFF. The CDR3 bases are TGTGCCAGCAGCTTATTCGGTCTCATGAACACTGAAGCTTTCTTT.

This clone was picked up one time. J is TRBJ1-1 and V is TRBV5-1, with a tentative D call TRBD1 (5 bases). V lost 0 bases and J 0 bases, leaving 6 bases between the germline ends. The CDR3 runs to 14 residues. The V gene's germline CDR1 is SGHRS and CDR2 YFSETQ. This CDR3 is CASSLGQMNTEAFF. The CDR3 nucleotides are TGCGCCAGCAGCTTGGGACAGATGAACACTGAAGCTTTCTTT.

This clone was seen a handful of times. This chain links TRBV27 with TRBJ1-1; D call uncertain. V was clipped by 10 bases and J by 3 bases, with 9 bases between them. CDR1 is MNHEY, CDR2 SMNVEV, per germline (reference sequence). The length of the CDR3 is 11 residues. The CDR3 DNA sequence: TGTGCCACCGTCGGGTACACTGAAGCTTTCTTT. Translating it yields CATVGYTEAFF.

The genes are TRBV19 and TRBJ1-3; D gene unclear. CDR3 length: 15 amino acids. Germline-derived CDR1 and CDR2 are LNHDA and SQIVND (reference sequence). V was pared by 3 bases and J by 4 bases, with 13 bases between. The CDR3 spells CASSMLISTGNTIYF. The CDR3, as DNA: TGTGCCAGTAGTATGCTGATCTCTACGGGAAACACCATATATTTT.

This sequence joins TRBV28 and TRBJ1-5, with 7 positions matching TRBD1. Germline V gene lookup returns CDR1 MDHEN and CDR2 SYDVKM. The CDR3 runs 16 residues. With V trimmed by 3 bases and J by 8 bases, 13 bases remained unmatched. The chain's CDR3 is CASSFSPTGTGEPQHF. CDR3 nucleotides: TGTGCCAGCAGTTTTAGCCCGACAGGGACCGGGGAGCCCCAGCATTTT.

CDR3 protein: CASSQSVTETGYSNQPQHF. In DNA form, the CDR3 reads TGTGCCAGCAGCCAATCGGTGACGGAAACCGGGTATAGCAATCAGCCCCAGCATTTT. The chain links TRBV4-2 to TRBJ1-5; D is undetermined. The CDR3 runs to 19 residues. Germline V gene data show CDR1 as LGHNA and CDR2 as YNFKEQ. The V end was cut by 2 bases, the J end by 0 bases, with 20 bases between.